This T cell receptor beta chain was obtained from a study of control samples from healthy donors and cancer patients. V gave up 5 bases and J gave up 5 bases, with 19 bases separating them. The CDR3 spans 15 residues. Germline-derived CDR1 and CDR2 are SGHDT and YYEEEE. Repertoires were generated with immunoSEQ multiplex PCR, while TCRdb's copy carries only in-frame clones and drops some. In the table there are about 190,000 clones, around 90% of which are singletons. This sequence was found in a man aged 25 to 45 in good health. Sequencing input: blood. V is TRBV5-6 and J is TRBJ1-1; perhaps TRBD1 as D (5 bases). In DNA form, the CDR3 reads TGTGCCAGCAGATACCGGGACGCCTTCGCTACTGAAGCTTTCTTT. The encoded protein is CASRYRDAFATEAFF.